Below, 8 T cell receptor beta chains from the same sample are listed, as sequenced in a study of blood T cell repertoires in COVID-19. Sequencing was performed with immunoSEQ multiplex PCR; in TCRdb, only in-frame clones are kept and a portion is missing. The sample records fewer than 350,000 clones, 75% to 95% being singletons. Sequences were obtained from peripheral blood. All receptors derive from a woman younger than 45 with COVID-19, enrolled during active disease.

This chain uses TRBV7-9 with TRBJ1-1, with a tentative D call TRBD1 (6 bases). The V gene lost 2 bases and the J gene lost 1 base, with 11 bases spanning the gap. CDR1 and CDR2 from the germline V gene are SEHNR and FQNEAQ (reference sequence). The CDR3 consists of 15 residues. The CDR3 DNA is TGTGCCAGCAGCTTACCGGGACACCCGAACACTGAAGCTTTCTTT. It specifies CASSLPGHPNTEAFF.

This chain uses TRBV2 with TRBJ2-7, with D tentatively TRBD1 (6 bases). The CDR3 covers 14 residues. Germline CDR1 is SNHLY and CDR2 is FYNNEI. V lost 3 bases to trimming and J lost 2 bases, with 11 bases between them. The CDR3 loop is CASSDWTATYEQYF. The CDR3 region has the DNA TGTGCCAGCAGTGATTGGACAGCAACCTACGAGCAGTACTTC.

This chain joins TRBV10-1 and TRBJ2-3, with 8 bases matching TRBD2. The CDR3 extends over 15 amino acids. Losses at the gene ends were 4 bases for V and 5 bases for J; bases not matched to a gene: 8. Germline V gene data show CDR1 as WNHNN and CDR2 as SYGVQD (reference sequence). The CDR3 coding sequence is TGCGCCAGCAGTGGGGGTAGCGGGAATGAAGATACGCAGTATTTT. Residues: CASSGGSGNEDTQYF.

The J gene is TRBJ1-5, the V gene TRBV6-5, with D possibly TRBD1 on 6 matching bases. Trimming pared 6 bases from V and 6 bases from J, leaving 15 bases between. This CDR3 has 14 amino acids. CDR1 MNHEY and CDR2 SVGAGI come from the germline V gene. For the CDR3, the DNA is TGTGCCAGCAGCGCAACAGGGTTGGGTCAGCCCCAGCATTTT. Protein sequence: CASSATGLGQPQHF.

In regard to this clone: Other DNA sequences from this sample encode an identical CDR3 as well. This chain uses TRBV24-1 with TRBJ1-5; TRBD1 might be the D (6 bases). This CDR3 is 13 amino acids long. V was clipped by 3 bases and J by 7 bases, with 9 bases between them. CDR1 KGHDR and CDR2 SFDVKD come from the germline V gene. The DNA for the CDR3 is TGTGCCACCAGTGATCCCAGGGGACAGCCCCAGCATTTT. This sequence encodes CATSDPRGQPQHF.

The chain has TRBV7-9 and TRBJ1-5; tentatively, D is TRBD1 (6 bases). Trimming took 4 bases from V and 5 from J, leaving 6 bases between them. This CDR3 has 12 residues. Germline V lookup: CDR1 SEHNR, CDR2 FQNEAQ (reference sequence). The CDR3 region is CASSYRDQPQHF. CDR3 nucleotide sequence: TGTGCCAGCAGCTACAGGGATCAGCCCCAGCATTTT.

The rearrangement uses TRBV4-1 and TRBJ2-5; D perhaps matches TRBD2 (6 bases). The germline CDR1 and CDR2 sequences are MGHRA and YSYEKL. The CDR3 extends over 14 amino acids. V lost 1 base and J 5 bases, leaving 11 bases between the germline ends. The CDR3 is CASSQGGDPETQYF. CDR3 coding DNA: TGCGCCAGCAGCCAAGGGGGGGATCCGGAGACCCAGTACTTC.

The genes are TRBV6-1 and TRBJ1-5, with a weak D call TRBD1 (6 bases). The germline V gene encodes CDR1 MNHNS and CDR2 SASEGT. CDR3 length equals 16 residues. Trimming took off 3 bases at V and 0 bases at J, with 12 bases between the two ends. The CDR3 region has the DNA TGTGCCAGCAGTGACCTGACAGGTCATAGCAATCAGCCCCAGCATTTT. Its protein product is CASSDLTGHSNQPQHF.